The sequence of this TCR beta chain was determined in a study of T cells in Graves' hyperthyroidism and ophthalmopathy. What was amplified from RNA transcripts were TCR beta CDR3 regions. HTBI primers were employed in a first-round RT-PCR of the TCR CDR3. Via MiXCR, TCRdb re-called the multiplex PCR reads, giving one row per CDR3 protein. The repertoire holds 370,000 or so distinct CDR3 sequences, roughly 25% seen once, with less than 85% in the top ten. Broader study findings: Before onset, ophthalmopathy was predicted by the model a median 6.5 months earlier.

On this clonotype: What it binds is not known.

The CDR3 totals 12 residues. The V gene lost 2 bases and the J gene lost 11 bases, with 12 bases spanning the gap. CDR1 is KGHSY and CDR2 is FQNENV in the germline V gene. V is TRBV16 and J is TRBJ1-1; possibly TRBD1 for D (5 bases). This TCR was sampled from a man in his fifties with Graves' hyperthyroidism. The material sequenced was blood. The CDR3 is CASSQALGGAFF. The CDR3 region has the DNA TGTGCCAGCAGCCAAGCCCTCGGGGGGGCTTTCTTT.